Each of the 4 T cell receptor beta chains below was sequenced from the same sample in a study of blood T cell repertoires in COVID-19. Produced via immunoSEQ multiplex PCR; TCRdb's table is partial and in-frame only. Here the sample spans over 150,000 clones, approximately 83% being singletons. What was sequenced was peripheral blood. Source of these receptors: a woman in her sixties with COVID-19, enrolled during active disease.

Notes on this clone: At the DNA level, this CDR3 is encoded by other sequences in the same sample as well. The rearrangement links TRBV3-1 (or the pseudogene TRBV3-2) to TRBJ1-6; D possibly corresponds to TRBD1 (5 bases). This CDR3 has 14 amino acids. Germline CDR1 reads LGHDT; CDR2 reads YNNKEL (reference sequence). Trimming removed 4 bases from V and 13 bases from J, with 17 bases in between. The CDR3 DNA reads as TGTGCCAGCAGCCGTCGGGACTCCAACTCGCCCCTCCACTTT. The encoded protein is CASSRRDSNSPLHF.

The chain employs TRBV21-1 and TRBJ2-7; TRBD2 was called by the table and not checked on the DNA. TRBV21-1 is deemed a pseudogene. The CDR3 runs 15 residues. The CDR3 is CASSHERDGDYEQYF. CDR3 bases: TGTGCCAGCAGCCACGAGCGGGACGGGGACTACGAGCAGTACTTC.

The chain has TRBV19 and TRBJ1-5; D might be TRBD1 (5 bases). V was clipped by 4 bases and J by 0 bases, with 25 bases between them. Germline values: CDR1 LNHDA, CDR2 SQIVND (reference sequence). The CDR3 length is 20 residues. CDR3 sequence reads: CASSTPWEGRIHYSNQPQHF. The CDR3 nucleotides are TGTGCCAGTAGTACTCCCTGGGAGGGGAGAATACACTATAGCAATCAGCCCCAGCATTTT.

This chain connects TRBV7-8 to TRBJ2-7, with TRBD2 as a possible D gene (5 bases). Germline-derived CDR1 and CDR2 are SGHVS and FQNEAQ. CDR3 size: 14 residues. Deletions cut 0 bases from V and 4 bases from J, with 10 bases between. DNA of the CDR3: TGTGCCAGCAGCTTAGCGGGAACGGGATACGAGCAGTACTTC. Translation: CASSLAGTGYEQYF.